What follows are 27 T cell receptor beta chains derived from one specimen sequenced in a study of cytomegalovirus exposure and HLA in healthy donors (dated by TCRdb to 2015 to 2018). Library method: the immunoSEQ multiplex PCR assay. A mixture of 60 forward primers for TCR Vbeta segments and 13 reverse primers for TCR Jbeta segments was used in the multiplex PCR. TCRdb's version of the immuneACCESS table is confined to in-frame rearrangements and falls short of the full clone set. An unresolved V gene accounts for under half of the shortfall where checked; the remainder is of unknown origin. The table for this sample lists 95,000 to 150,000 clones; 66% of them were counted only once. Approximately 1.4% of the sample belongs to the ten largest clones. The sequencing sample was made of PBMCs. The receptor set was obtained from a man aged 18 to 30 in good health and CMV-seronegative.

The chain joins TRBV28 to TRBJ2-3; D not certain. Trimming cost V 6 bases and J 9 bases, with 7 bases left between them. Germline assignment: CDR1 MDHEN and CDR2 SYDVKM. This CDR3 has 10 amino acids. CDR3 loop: CASSSRTQYF. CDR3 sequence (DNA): TGTGCCAGCAGCAGTCGAACGCAGTATTTT.

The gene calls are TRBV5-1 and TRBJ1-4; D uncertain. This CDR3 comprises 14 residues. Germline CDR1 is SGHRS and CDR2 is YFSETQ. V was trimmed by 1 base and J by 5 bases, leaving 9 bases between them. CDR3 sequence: CASSLTGLNEKLFF. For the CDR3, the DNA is TGCGCCAGCAGCTTGACTGGGCTCAATGAAAAACTGTTTTTT.

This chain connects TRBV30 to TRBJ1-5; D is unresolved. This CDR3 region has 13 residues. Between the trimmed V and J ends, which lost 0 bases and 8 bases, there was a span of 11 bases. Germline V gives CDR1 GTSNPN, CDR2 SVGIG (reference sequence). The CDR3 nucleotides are TGTGCCTGGAGTGTGGGTCTCCAGGAGCCCCAGCATTTT. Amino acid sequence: CAWSVGLQEPQHF.

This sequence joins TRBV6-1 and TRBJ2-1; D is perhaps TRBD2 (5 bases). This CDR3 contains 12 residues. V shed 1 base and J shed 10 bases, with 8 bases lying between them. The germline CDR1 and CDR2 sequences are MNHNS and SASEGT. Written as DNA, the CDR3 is TGTGCCAGCAGTGAAGTGGAGGCAGAGCAGTTCTTC. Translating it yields CASSEVEAEQFF.

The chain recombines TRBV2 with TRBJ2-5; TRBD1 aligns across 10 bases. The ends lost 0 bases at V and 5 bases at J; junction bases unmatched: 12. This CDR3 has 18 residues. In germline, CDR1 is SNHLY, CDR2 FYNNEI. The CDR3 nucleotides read TGTGCCAGCAGTGAAGCTTGGTCGGGACAGGGGAGTCAGGAGACCCAGTACTTC. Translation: CASSEAWSGQGSQETQYF. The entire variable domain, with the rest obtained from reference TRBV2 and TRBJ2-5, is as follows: EPEVTQTPSHQVTQMGQEVILRCVPISNHLYFYWYRQILGQKVEFLVSFYNNEISEKSEIFDDQFSVERPDGSNFTLKIRSTKLEDSAMYFCASSEAWSGQGSQETQYFGPGTRLLVL.

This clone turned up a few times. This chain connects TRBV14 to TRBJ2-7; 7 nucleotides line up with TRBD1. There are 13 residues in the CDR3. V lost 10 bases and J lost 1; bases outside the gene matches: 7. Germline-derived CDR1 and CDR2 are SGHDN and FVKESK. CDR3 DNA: TGTGCCACCGCGACAGGGCAGTCCTACGAGCAGTACTTC. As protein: CATATGQSYEQYF. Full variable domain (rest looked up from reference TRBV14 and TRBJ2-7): EAGVTQFPSHSVIEKGQTVTLRCDPISGHDNLYWYRRVMGKEIKFLLHFVKESKQDESGMPNNRFLAERTGGTYSTLKVQPAELEDSGVYFCATATGQSYEQYFGPGTRLTVT.

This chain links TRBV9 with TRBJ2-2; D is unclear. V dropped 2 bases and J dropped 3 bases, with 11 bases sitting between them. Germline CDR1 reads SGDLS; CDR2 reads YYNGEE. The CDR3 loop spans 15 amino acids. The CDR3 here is CASSVLSQDTGELFF. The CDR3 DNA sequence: TGTGCCAGCAGCGTTTTGAGTCAAGACACCGGGGAGCTGTTTTTT.

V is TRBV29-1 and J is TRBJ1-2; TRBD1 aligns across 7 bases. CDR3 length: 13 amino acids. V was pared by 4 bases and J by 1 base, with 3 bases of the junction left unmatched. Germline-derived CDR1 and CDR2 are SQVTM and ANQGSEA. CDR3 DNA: TGCAGCGTTGCACAGGGGCGTAACTATGGCTACACCTTC. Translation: CSVAQGRNYGYTF.

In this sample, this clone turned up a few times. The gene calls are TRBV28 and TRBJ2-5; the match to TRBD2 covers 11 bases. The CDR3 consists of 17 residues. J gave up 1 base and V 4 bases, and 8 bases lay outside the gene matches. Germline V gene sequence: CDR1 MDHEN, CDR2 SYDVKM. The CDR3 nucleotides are TGTGCCAGCAGTTCCCCCTCTAGCGGGGGGACCCAAGAGACCCAGTACTTC. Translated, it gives CASSSPSSGGTQETQYF.

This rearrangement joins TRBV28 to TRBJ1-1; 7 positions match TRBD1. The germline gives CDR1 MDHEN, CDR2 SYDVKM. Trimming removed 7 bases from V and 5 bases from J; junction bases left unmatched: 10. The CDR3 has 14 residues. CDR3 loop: CASNLGGSVTEAFF. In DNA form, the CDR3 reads TGTGCCAGCAACTTAGGGGGCTCGGTTACTGAAGCTTTCTTT. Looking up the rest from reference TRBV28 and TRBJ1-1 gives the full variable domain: DVKVTQSSRYLVKRTGEKVFLECVQDMDHENMFWYRQDPGLGLRLIYFSYDVKMKEKGDIPEGYSVSREKKERFSLILESASTNQTSMYLCASNLGGSVTEAFFGQGTRLTVV.

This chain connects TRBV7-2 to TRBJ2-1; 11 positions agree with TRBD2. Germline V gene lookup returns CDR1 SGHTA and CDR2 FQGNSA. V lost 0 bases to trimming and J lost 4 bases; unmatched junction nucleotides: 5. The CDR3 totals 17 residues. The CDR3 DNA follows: TGTGCCAGCAGCTTAGCGGGGACTAGCGGATGGTACAATGAGCAGTTCTTC. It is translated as CASSLAGTSGWYNEQFF.

CDR3 nucleotides: TGCGCCAGCAGCTTGTCCGGGACAGTTCATAATTCACCCCTCCACTTT. Translation: CASSLSGTVHNSPLHF. This chain joins TRBV5-1 and TRBJ1-6; 7 bases align to TRBD1. V shed 1 base and J 5 bases; nucleotides not matched to a gene: 6. This CDR3 comprises 16 residues. In germline, CDR1 is SGHRS, CDR2 YFSETQ.

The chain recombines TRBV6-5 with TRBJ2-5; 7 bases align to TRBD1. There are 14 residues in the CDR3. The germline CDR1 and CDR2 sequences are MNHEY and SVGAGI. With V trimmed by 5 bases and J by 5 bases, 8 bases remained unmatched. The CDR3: CASSNRGRRETQYF. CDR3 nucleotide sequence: TGTGCCAGCAGTAACAGGGGTAGGAGGGAGACCCAGTACTTC.

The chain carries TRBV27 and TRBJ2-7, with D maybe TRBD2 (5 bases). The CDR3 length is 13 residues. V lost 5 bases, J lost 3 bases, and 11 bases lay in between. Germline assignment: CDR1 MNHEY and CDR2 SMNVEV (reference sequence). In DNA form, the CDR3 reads TGTGCCAGCAGTCCACTCCGGGGCTACGAGCAGTACTTC. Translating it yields CASSPLRGYEQYF.

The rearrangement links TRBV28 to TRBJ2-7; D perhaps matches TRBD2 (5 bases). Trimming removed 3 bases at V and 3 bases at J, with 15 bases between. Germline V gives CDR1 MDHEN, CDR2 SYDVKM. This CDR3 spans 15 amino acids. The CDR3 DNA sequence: TGTGCCAGCAGTTTCTCTGGACGGGGTAACTACGAGCAGTACTTC. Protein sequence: CASSFSGRGNYEQYF.

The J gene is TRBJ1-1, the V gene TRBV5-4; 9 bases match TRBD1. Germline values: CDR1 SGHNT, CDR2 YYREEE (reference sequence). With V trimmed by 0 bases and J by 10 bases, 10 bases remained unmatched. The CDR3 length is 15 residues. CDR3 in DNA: TGTGCCAGCAGCTTGGTAGGGACAGGGTCGTTCTCAGCTTTCTTT. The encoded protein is CASSLVGTGSFSAFF.

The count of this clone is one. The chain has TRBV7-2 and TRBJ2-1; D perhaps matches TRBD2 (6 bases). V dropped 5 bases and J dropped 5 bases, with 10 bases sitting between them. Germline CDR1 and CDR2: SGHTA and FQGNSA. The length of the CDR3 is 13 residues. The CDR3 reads CASSAIADNEQFF. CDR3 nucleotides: TGTGCCAGCAGCGCCATAGCGGACAATGAGCAGTTCTTC.

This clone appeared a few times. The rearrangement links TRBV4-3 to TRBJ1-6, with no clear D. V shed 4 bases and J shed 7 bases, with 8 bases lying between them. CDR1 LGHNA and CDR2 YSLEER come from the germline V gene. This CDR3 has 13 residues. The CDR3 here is CASSRDRNSPLHF. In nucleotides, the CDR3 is TGCGCCAGCAGCCGAGATCGGAATTCACCCCTCCACTTT.

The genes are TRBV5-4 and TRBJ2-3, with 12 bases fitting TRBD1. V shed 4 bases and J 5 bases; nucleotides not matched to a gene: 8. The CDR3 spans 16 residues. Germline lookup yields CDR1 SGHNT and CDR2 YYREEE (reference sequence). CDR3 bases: TGTGCCAGCAGCCCCTTTCGGGACAGGGGGCTAGATACGCAGTATTTT. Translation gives CASSPFRDRGLDTQYF. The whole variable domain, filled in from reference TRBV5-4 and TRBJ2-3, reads ETGVTQSPTHLIKTRGQQVTLRCSSQSGHNTVSWYQQALGQGPQFIFQYYREEENGRGNFPPRFSGLQFPNYSSELNVNALELDDSALYLCASSPFRDRGLDTQYFGPGTRLTVL.

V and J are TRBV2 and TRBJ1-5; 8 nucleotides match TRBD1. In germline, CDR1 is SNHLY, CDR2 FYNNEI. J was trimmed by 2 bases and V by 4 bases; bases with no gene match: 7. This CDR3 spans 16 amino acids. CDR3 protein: CASSGTGFMGNQPQHF. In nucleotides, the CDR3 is TGTGCCAGCAGTGGGACAGGGTTTATGGGCAATCAGCCCCAGCATTTT.

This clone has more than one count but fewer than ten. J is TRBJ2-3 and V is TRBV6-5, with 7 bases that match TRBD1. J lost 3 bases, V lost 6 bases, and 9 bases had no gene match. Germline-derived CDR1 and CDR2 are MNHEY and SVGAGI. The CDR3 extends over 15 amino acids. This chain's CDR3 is CASRPDRARTDTQYF. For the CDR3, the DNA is TGTGCCAGCAGACCAGACAGGGCCCGGACAGATACGCAGTATTTT.

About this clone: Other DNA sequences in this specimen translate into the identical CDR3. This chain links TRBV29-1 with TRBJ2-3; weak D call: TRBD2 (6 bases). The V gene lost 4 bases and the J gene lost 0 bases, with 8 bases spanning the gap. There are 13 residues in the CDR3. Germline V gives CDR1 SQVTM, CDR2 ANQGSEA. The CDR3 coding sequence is TGCAGCGTTGGGGGACTTAGCACAGATACGCAGTATTTT. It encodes CSVGGLSTDTQYF.

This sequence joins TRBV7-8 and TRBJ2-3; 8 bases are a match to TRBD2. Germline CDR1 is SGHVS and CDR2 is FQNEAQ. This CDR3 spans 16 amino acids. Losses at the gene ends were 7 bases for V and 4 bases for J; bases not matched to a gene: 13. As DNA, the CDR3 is TGTGCCAGCACCGAGGACGTAGCGGGGCTTGCAGATACGCAGTATTTT. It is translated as CASTEDVAGLADTQYF.

The chain's CDR3 is CASSPRVTGNTEAFF. The CDR3 coding sequence is TGTGCCAGCAGTCCCAGGGTGACGGGGAACACTGAAGCTTTCTTT. The V gene is TRBV28, the J gene TRBJ1-1; D might be TRBD1 (5 bases). With 5 bases removed from V and 1 base from J, the gap between germline ends came to 14 bases. This CDR3 has 15 residues. Germline values: CDR1 MDHEN, CDR2 SYDVKM.

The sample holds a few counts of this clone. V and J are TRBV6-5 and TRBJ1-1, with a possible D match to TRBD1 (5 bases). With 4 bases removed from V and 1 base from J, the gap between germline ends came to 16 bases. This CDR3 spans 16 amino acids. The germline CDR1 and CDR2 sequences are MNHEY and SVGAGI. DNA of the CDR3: TGTGCCAGCAGTTCACTTTTTCTGCAGGGGAACACTGAAGCTTTCTTT. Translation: CASSSLFLQGNTEAFF.

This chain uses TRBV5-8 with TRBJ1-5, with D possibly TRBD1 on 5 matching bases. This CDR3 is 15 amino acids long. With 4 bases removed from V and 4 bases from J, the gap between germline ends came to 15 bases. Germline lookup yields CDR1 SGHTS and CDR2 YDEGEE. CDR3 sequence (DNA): TGTGCCAGCAGCCTAGGGCAGGGTAGGAATCAGCCCCAGCATTTT. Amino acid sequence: CASSLGQGRNQPQHF. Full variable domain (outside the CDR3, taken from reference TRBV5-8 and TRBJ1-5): EAGVTQSPTHLIKTRGQQATLRCSPISGHTSVYWYQQALGLGLQFLLWYDEGEERNRGNFPPRFSGRQFPNYSSELNVNALELEDSALYLCASSLGQGRNQPQHFGDGTRLSIL.

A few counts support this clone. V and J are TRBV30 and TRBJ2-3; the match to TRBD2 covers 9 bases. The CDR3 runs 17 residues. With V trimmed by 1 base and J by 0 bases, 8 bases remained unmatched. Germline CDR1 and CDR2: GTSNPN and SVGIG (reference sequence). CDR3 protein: CAWSGLSGGLSTDTQYF. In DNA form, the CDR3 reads TGTGCCTGGAGTGGGTTGAGCGGGGGGTTGAGCACAGATACGCAGTATTTT.